The 6 T cell receptor beta chains listed next were all sequenced from one sample in a study of vaccination and CD4 T cells after COVID-19 (dated by TCRdb to between 2021 and 2024). Library preparation was by PCR. Instrument used: Illumina iSeq 100. DNA from cultured CD4+ T cells underwent TCR sequencing with the Oncomine TCR Beta short-read assay at the Johns Hopkins FTIC core. In TCRdb, the public reads were trimmed at Q25 with fastp and aligned with MiXCR, with productive beta chains retained. Rows merge per CDR3 protein into single entries with the most common DNA and genes. The sample contains about 14,000 distinct CDR3 sequences, 50% to 75% of them found a single time. The ten biggest clones cover around 19% of the sample. The treatment or condition tag for this specimen amounts to: 10-day PBMC culture with coronavirus spike peptide pools or control peptides (ViraFEST assay). For these TCRs, the target antigens are not known.

Sequenced input: CD4+ T cells from blood, cultured in vitro. All receptors derive from a human donor who had recovered from COVID-19.

The rearrangement joins TRBV6-5 to TRBJ1-1, with D unresolved. Germline lookup yields CDR1 MNHEY and CDR2 SVGAGI. Trimming pared 2 bases from V and 0 bases from J, leaving 10 bases between. CDR3 size: 15 residues. CDR3 in DNA: TGTGCCAGCAGTTACAGGACGGAAATGAACACTGAAGCTTTCTTT. It encodes CASSYRTEMNTEAFF.

This chain uses TRBV11-2 with TRBJ2-7, with D unclear. The V end was cut by 1 base, the J end by 8 bases, with 15 bases between. There are 14 residues in the CDR3. CDR1 is SGHAT and CDR2 is FQNNGV in the germline V gene. The CDR3 sequence is CASSLVSSGMQQYF. Written as DNA, the CDR3 is TGTGCCAGCAGCTTAGTCTCGTCCGGAATGCAGCAGTACTTC.

The J gene is TRBJ1-6, the V gene TRBV6-1; tentative D call: TRBD1 (5 bases). Germline CDR1 reads MNHNS; CDR2 reads SASEGT. This CDR3 is 13 amino acids long. Trimming took off 11 bases at V and 7 bases at J, with 15 bases between the two ends. This CDR3 is CAGGEGRNSPLHF. DNA of the CDR3: TGTGCCGGGGGGGAGGGGCGGAATTCACCCCTCCACTTT.

This clonotype appeared a few times. The chain uses TRBV7-4 and TRBJ2-7; a possible D gene is TRBD2 (6 bases). Trimming shortened V by 1 base and J by 3 bases, and 10 bases separated the two germline ends. The CDR3 spans 14 residues. Per germline, CDR1 SGHVT and CDR2 SQSDAQ. The CDR3 sequence is CASSLGLASYEQYF. The CDR3 DNA is TGTGCCAGCAGCTTAGGGCTAGCGAGCTACGAGCAGTACTTC. Using reference TRBV7-4 and TRBJ2-7 for the parts outside the CDR3, the full variable domain is GAGVSQSPRYKVAKRGRDVALRCDSISGHVTLYWYRQTLGQGSEVLTYSQSDAQRDKSGRPSGRFSAERPERSVSTLKIQRTEQGDSAVYLCASSLGLASYEQYFGPGTRLTVT.

The chain uses TRBV7-9 and TRBJ1-3; D remains ambiguous. Germline CDR1 reads SEHNR; CDR2 reads FQNEAQ (reference sequence). V was cut by 3 bases and J by 0 bases, with 12 bases left in between. This CDR3 is 16 amino acids long. The CDR3 DNA sequence: TGTGCCAGCAGCTTCTCCAGGACTAGCTCTGGAAACACCATATATTTT. Protein: CASSFSRTSSGNTIYF.

This chain connects TRBV6-1 to TRBJ1-3; the D is unclear. The CDR3 is 13 amino acids. V was trimmed by 6 bases and J by 1 base, leaving 7 bases between them. Germline CDR1 reads MNHNS; CDR2 reads SASEGT. Here the CDR3 DNA reads TGTGCCAGCAGCAAGGGTTCTGGAAACACCATATATTTT. Its translation: CASSKGSGNTIYF.